These 20 T cell receptor beta chains came from one sample sequenced in a study of cytomegalovirus exposure and HLA in healthy donors. Measured with immunoSEQ multiplex PCR; TCRdb has only the in-frame clones, and not every one. Among a few hundred thousand clones listed, about 90% were seen once. Material for sequencing was PBMCs. These receptors originate from a woman aged 30 to 39 in good health and CMV-seronegative.

The V and J genes are TRBV7-2 and TRBJ2-7; D is possibly TRBD1 (5 bases). In germline, CDR1 is SGHTA, CDR2 FQGNSA. The CDR3 has 14 amino acids. V was trimmed by 3 bases and J by 2 bases, leaving 11 bases between them. CDR3 bases: TGTGCCAGCAGCTTCTTCCGACAGACCTACGAGCAGTACTTC. It codes for CASSFFRQTYEQYF.

The chain links TRBV4-3 to TRBJ2-4; weak D call: TRBD1 (8 bases). Per germline, CDR1 LGHNA and CDR2 YSLEER. The CDR3 is 16 amino acids. The V end lost 0 bases, the J end lost 9 bases, and 18 bases lay between the germline ends. The CDR3 is CASSQEDRGGKGIQYF. The CDR3, as DNA: TGCGCCAGCAGCCAAGAAGACAGGGGAGGGAAGGGCATTCAGTACTTC.

This clone was seen a single time. The rearrangement joins TRBV30 to TRBJ2-7; 7 bases line up with TRBD1. In germline, CDR1 is GTSNPN, CDR2 SVGIG (reference sequence). After removal of 2 bases from V and 2 bases from J, the junction contained 24 bases not matched to a gene. This CDR3 is 20 amino acids long. CDR3 protein: CAWSLYPLHPHGTVTYEQYF. The CDR3 DNA sequence: TGTGCCTGGAGTCTGTACCCCCTCCACCCACACGGGACAGTTACCTACGAGCAGTACTTC.

This chain connects TRBV6-5 to TRBJ2-7; TRBD2 aligns across 9 bases. The ends lost 2 bases at V and 1 base at J; junction bases unmatched: 3. CDR1 and CDR2 from the germline V gene are MNHEY and SVGAGI. This CDR3 comprises 15 residues. CDR3 loop: CASSYGAGGSYEQYF. CDR3 DNA sequence: TGTGCCAGCAGTTACGGAGCGGGAGGTTCCTACGAGCAGTACTTC.

The gene calls are TRBV11-3 and TRBJ2-1; D is unclear. There are 13 residues in the CDR3. Germline V lookup: CDR1 SGHNT, CDR2 YENEEA. Trimming took off 6 bases at V and 7 bases at J, with 13 bases between the two ends. CDR3 region: CASRAAQRNEQFF. The CDR3, as DNA: TGTGCCAGCAGGGCGGCACAAAGGAATGAGCAGTTCTTC.

The chain uses TRBV6-7 and TRBJ1-1; TRBD1 aligns across 7 bases. TRBV6-7 is designated an ORF whose function remains uncertain. V lost 7 bases, J lost 4 bases, and 9 bases stayed unmatched. CDR3 length: 14 amino acids. The CDR3 DNA is TGTGCCAGCACCCACAGACAGGGACCCACTGAAGCTTTCTTT. Protein sequence: CASTHRQGPTEAFF.

The chain employs TRBV6-4 and TRBJ2-1; D may be TRBD1 (6 bases). This CDR3 comprises 15 residues. The germline CDR1 and CDR2 sequences are MRHNA and SNTAGT. V was cut by 4 bases and J by 6 bases, with 16 bases left in between. The CDR3 DNA is TGTGCCAGCAGTGGACACAGGGTGGGGGTCAATGAGCAGTTCTTC. This translates into CASSGHRVGVNEQFF.

The V gene is TRBV28, the J gene TRBJ2-2; D remains unclear. This CDR3 has 15 residues. Germline lookup yields CDR1 MDHEN and CDR2 SYDVKM. V was pared by 3 bases and J by 0 bases, with 8 bases between. CDR3: CASSFSVTNTGELFF. CDR3 DNA sequence: TGTGCCAGCAGTTTTTCGGTGACGAACACCGGGGAGCTGTTTTTT. Drawing the rest from reference TRBV28 and TRBJ2-2, the complete variable domain is DVKVTQSSRYLVKRTGEKVFLECVQDMDHENMFWYRQDPGLGLRLIYFSYDVKMKEKGDIPEGYSVSREKKERFSLILESASTNQTSMYLCASSFSVTNTGELFFGEGSRLTVL.

The V call is TRBV15, the J call TRBJ1-5; D remains ambiguous. Germline V lookup: CDR1 LNHNV, CDR2 YYDKDF (reference sequence). Between the trimmed V and J ends, which lost 0 bases and 1 base, there was a span of 4 bases. The length of the CDR3 is 14 residues. CDR3 nucleotide sequence: TGTGCCACCAGCAGAGATTTGAGCAATCAGCCCCAGCATTTT. Amino acids: CATSRDLSNQPQHF.

This chain uses TRBV9 with TRBJ2-3; 7 nucleotides agree with TRBD2. This CDR3 region has 14 residues. Germline trimming cut 0 bases from V and 5 bases from J; bases unmatched to any gene: 3. The V gene's germline CDR1 is SGDLS and CDR2 YYNGEE. The CDR3: CASSVGGSRDTQYF. In DNA form, the CDR3 reads TGTGCCAGCAGCGTAGGCGGGAGTAGAGATACGCAGTATTTT.

The chain links TRBV7-2 to TRBJ1-5; no clear D gene. The V and J ends lost 3 bases and 5 bases respectively, with 11 bases between them. Germline V gene data show CDR1 as SGHTA and CDR2 as FQGNSA. The CDR3 totals 14 residues. The CDR3 DNA follows: TGTGCCAGCAGCTTGCTGGGCAGCGATCAGCCCCAGCATTTT. Its protein is CASSLLGSDQPQHF. The variable domain in full, with the rest retrieved from reference TRBV7-2 and TRBJ1-5, is GAGVSQSPSNKVTEKGKDVELRCDPISGHTALYWYRQSLGQGLEFLIYFQGNSAPDKSGLPSDRFSAERTGGSVSTLTIQRTQQEDSAVYLCASSLLGSDQPQHFGDGTRLSIL.

This rearrangement joins TRBV6-1 to TRBJ1-2; D unresolved. Germline assignment: CDR1 MNHNS and CDR2 SASEGT. There are 14 residues in the CDR3. V was shortened by 0 bases and J by 8 bases, with 13 bases between the two germline ends. CDR3 loop: CASSEAAGFGGYTF. The CDR3 DNA is TGTGCCAGCAGTGAAGCGGCGGGGTTCGGCGGCTACACCTTC.

The rearrangement links TRBV29-1 to TRBJ2-1; D is unclear. Germline V gene lookup returns CDR1 SQVTM and CDR2 ANQGSEA. The CDR3 loop spans 13 amino acids. V gave up 0 bases and J gave up 7 bases, with 10 bases separating them. CDR3 nucleotide sequence: TGCAGCGTTGAAGATTGGCCCGAAAATGAGCAGTTCTTC. Residues: CSVEDWPENEQFF.

The J gene is TRBJ2-7, the V gene TRBV19, with 7 positions matching TRBD2. Germline V lookup: CDR1 LNHDA, CDR2 SQIVND (reference sequence). CDR3 length: 14 residues. The V gene end was trimmed by 1 base and the J gene end by 7 bases; junction bases not matched to a gene: 7. CDR3 residues: CASSIGIKGGEQYF. The CDR3 region has the DNA TGTGCCAGTAGTATAGGAATAAAGGGAGGGGAGCAGTACTTC.

The chain carries TRBV10-1 and TRBJ2-1; 9 nucleotides line up with TRBD2. J gave up 9 bases and V 1 base, and 22 bases lay outside the gene matches. The CDR3 contains 20 residues. Germline V CDR1 and CDR2: WNHNN, SYGVQD (reference sequence). The CDR3 sequence is CASSEWRDRALAGMESEQFF. CDR3 bases: TGCGCCAGCAGTGAGTGGAGGGACAGAGCCCTAGCGGGAATGGAGAGTGAGCAGTTCTTC.

The J gene is TRBJ2-2, the V gene TRBV7-9; 9 nucleotides agree with TRBD2. V dropped 2 bases and J dropped 2; count of bases not matched to a gene: 6. Germline CDR1 reads SEHNR; CDR2 reads FQNEAQ (reference sequence). This CDR3 spans 17 amino acids. This CDR3 is CASSLPPLAGNTGELFF. DNA of the CDR3: TGTGCCAGCAGCTTACCCCCACTAGCGGGTAACACCGGGGAGCTGTTTTTT. The variable domain in full, with the rest retrieved from reference TRBV7-9 and TRBJ2-2, is DTGVSQNPRHKITKRGQNVTFRCDPISEHNRLYWYRQTLGQGPEFLTYFQNEAQLEKSRLLSDRFSAERPKGSFSTLEIQRTEQGDSAMYLCASSLPPLAGNTGELFFGEGSRLTVL.

With regard to this clone: The junction shows a germline mismatch at one end, possibly a read error. V gene TRBV15 combines with J gene TRBJ2-7, with D unresolved. The CDR3 covers 8 residues. Germline V gene lookup returns CDR1 LNHNV and CDR2 YYDKDF (reference sequence). The CDR3 DNA reads TGTGCCACCAGCAGGACCCTGTTC. This sequence encodes CATSRTLF.

J is TRBJ1-5 and V is TRBV9; a possible D gene is TRBD1 (6 bases). This CDR3 is built from 15 residues. The V end was cut by 0 bases, the J end by 5 bases, with 12 bases between. Germline V gene data show CDR1 as SGDLS and CDR2 as YYNGEE. The CDR3 nucleotides read TGTGCCAGCAGCGTAGAAGGGGACATATATCAGCCCCAGCATTTT. It translates to CASSVEGDIYQPQHF.

V gene TRBV27 combines with J gene TRBJ2-7, with D perhaps TRBD2 (7 bases). Germline assignment: CDR1 MNHEY and CDR2 SMNVEV (reference sequence). V lost 1 base, J lost 2 bases, and 21 bases lay in between. The CDR3 loop spans 18 amino acids. DNA of the CDR3: TGTGCCAGCAGTTTATATTCGGCGGGAGAGGGGGAAGCCTACGAGCAGTACTTC. This codes for CASSLYSAGEGEAYEQYF.

The chain recombines TRBV7-3 with TRBJ2-1; D might be TRBD1 or TRBD2, each matching 6 bases. V dropped 2 bases and J dropped 7 bases, with 21 bases sitting between them. Per the germline V gene, CDR1 is SGHTA and CDR2 is FQGTGA. The length of the CDR3 is 17 residues. CDR3 protein: CASSLAALRGAGNEQFF. CDR3 in DNA: TGTGCCAGCAGCTTAGCCGCCCTAAGGGGGGCTGGAAATGAGCAGTTCTTC.